This T cell receptor beta chain was sequenced during a study of blood T cell repertoires in COVID-19. Study-level background: Specimens from acute and convalescent COVID-19 originated in the United States, Italy and Spain. T cells, B-cell-depleted T cells, or PBMCs provided the cDNA or gDNA that served as material.

Per the study methods: Counts of nucleated cells, estimated from reference gene primer amplification, were obtained. Here immunoSEQ multiplex PCR was the method, and the copy in TCRdb shows in-frame clones only, minus some. Clonal size and the V and J genes are those of that table, whereas D and trimming came from the DNA. Among roughly 190,000 clones listed, more than 75% were seen once. CDR3 length equals 12 residues. The ends were cut back, 6 bases at V and 7 bases at J, with 10 bases in the middle. Germline lookup yields CDR1 MNHEY and CDR2 SVGEGT. This sequence was found in a woman aged 50 to 65 with active or convalescent COVID-19. J is TRBJ2-1 and V is TRBV6-2 or TRBV6-3, with D maybe TRBD2 (5 bases). Sequencing was carried out using peripheral blood. CDR3 region: CASSGLVNEQFF. Here the CDR3 DNA reads TGTGCCAGCAGCGGACTTGTTAATGAGCAGTTCTTC.